One TCR beta chain is described in this entry. Its antigen is unidentified. The data were obtained in a study of Ad26.COV2.S vaccination and SARS-CoV-2 variants. TCRdb's copy holds only in-frame clones and misses some; the assay was immunoSEQ multiplex PCR. The sample yields 440,000 or so clones, roughly 91% seen once. The CDR3 totals 13 residues. CDR1 is SNHLY, CDR2 FYNNEI, per germline. With 4 bases removed from V and 2 bases from J, the gap between germline ends came to 8 bases. Study results and limitations: The TCR breadth and depth analyses may have understated or missed part of the total T cell responses.

Regarding treatment: some 20 received Ad26.COV2.S at low or high dose, single or two shots; about 5 received placebo; per-sample allocation not given. Material that was analyzed had been drawn on day 63 after the first vaccine or placebo injection. The sequence was obtained from a person aged 18-65 years who received the Ad26.COV2.S COVID-19 vaccine or a placebo. V gene TRBV2 combines with J gene TRBJ2-5; D remains ambiguous. The source was peripheral blood, collected in a trial of Ad26.COV2.S vaccine versus placebo. The chain's CDR3 is CASSVSKQETQYF. The CDR3 DNA reads TGTGCCAGCAGTGTGAGTAAACAAGAGACCCAGTACTTC.